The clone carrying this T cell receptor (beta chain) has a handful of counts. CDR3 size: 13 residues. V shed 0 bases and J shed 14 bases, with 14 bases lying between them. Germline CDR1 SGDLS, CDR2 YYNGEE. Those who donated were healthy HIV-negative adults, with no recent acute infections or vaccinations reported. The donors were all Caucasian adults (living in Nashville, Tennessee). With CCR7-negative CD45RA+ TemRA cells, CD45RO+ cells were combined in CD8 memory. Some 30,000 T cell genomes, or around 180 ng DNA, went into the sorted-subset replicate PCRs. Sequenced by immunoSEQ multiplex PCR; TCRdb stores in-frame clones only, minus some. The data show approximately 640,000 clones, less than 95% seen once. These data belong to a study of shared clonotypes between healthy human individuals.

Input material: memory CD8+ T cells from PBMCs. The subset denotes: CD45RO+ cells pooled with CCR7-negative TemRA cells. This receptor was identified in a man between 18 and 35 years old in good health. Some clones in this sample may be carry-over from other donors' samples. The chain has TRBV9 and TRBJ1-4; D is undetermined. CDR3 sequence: CASSVAPKKALFF. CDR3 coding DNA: TGTGCCAGCAGCGTAGCTCCTAAGAAAGCGCTGTTTTTT.